This section outlines one TCR beta chain sequence together with its context. This specimen comes from a study of blood T cell repertoires in COVID-19. In the original workflow: Estimation of nucleated cell counts relied on the amplification of reference gene primers. Measured with immunoSEQ multiplex PCR; TCRdb has only the in-frame clones, and not every one. For V, J and clone size, that table is used; D and trimming come from the DNA. The sample has approximately 240,000 clones, roughly four fifths seen once. V shed 6 bases and J shed 5 bases, with 16 bases lying between them. This CDR3 comprises 14 residues. The V gene's germline CDR1 is MDHEN and CDR2 SYDVKM. All enrollees were roughly 18 to 89 years old and from roughly 26 US areas.

The TCR comes from a woman in her thirties or forties with acute COVID-19. The chain joins TRBV28 to TRBJ1-1; TRBD1 might be the D (6 bases). Sequences were obtained from PBMCs or T cells enriched from blood (not recorded which). The chain's CDR3 is CASRNRVGGTEAFF. As DNA, the CDR3 is TGTGCCAGCAGAAACAGGGTAGGTGGGACTGAAGCTTTCTTT.